The source of this T cell receptor (beta chain) is a study of cytomegalovirus exposure and HLA in healthy donors. Notes on the study in general: Several top significant clusters appeared, in a later analysis, to be linked to common viral pathogens. Per a later analysis, about 15,000 TCR beta sequences showed association with HLA alleles at 0.05 false discovery rate.

As concerns this clone: Its specificity is unknown.

This PCR relied on a set of 60 Vbeta primers and 13 Jbeta primers. Measured with immunoSEQ multiplex PCR; TCRdb has only the in-frame clones, and not every one. Reported are 200,000 to 250,000 clones; the ten largest clones contain about 1%. While unrecorded immune exposures were likely, the donors were nominally healthy when sampled. V was cut by 0 bases and J by 6 bases, with 14 bases left in between. This CDR3 has 15 amino acids. Germline V gene data show CDR1 as SGHRS and CDR2 as YFSETQ. The sample consisted of PBMCs. The sequence was collected from a woman aged 25 to 39 in good health and CMV-seropositive. The chain joins TRBV5-1 to TRBJ2-3, with D hard to call. CDR3 protein: CASSLESPRLDTQYF. CDR3 bases: TGCGCCAGCAGCTTGGAATCCCCCAGACTTGATACGCAGTATTTT.